These T cell receptor beta chains were read from a single sample in a study of T-cell reconstitution after alpha-beta-depleted transplantation in children. From the PCR reads, TCRdb called clonotypes with MiXCR, one entry per CDR3 protein. The sample carries about 580,000 distinct CDR3 sequences, around 23% recorded once. The input for sequencing was PBMCs, mostly from graft donor cells, taken 360 days after TCRalphabeta/CD19-depleted stem cell transplant. The receptors here all came from a boy less than two years old who had a stem cell transplant for acute myeloid leukemia, so the T cells may come from the graft donor. The CDR3 runs from the conserved cysteine through the conserved F or W. The D gene is left open where the match is weak. Some rows have no size entry. The others give once, few or many, or a class for an expanded clone.

abundance,v_gene,j_gene,d_gene,CDR3nt,CDR3aa
few,TRBV6-6,TRBJ2-2,-,TGTGCCAGCAGCTCCTCGAACACCGGGGAGCTGTTTTTT,CASSSSNTGELFF
-,TRBV6-1,TRBJ2-7,TRBD1,TGTGCCAGCAGGGATGGGACAGGGTATGCGAGCGAGCAGTACTTC,CASRDGTGYASEQYF
many,TRBV6-1,TRBJ2-7,-,TGTGCCACATCAACGGTCTACGAGCAGTACTTC,CATSTVYEQYF
-,TRBV7-9,TRBJ2-1,TRBD1,TGTGCCAGCAGCTCCCTCCCGGGACAGGGGGGGAATGAGCAGTTCTTC,CASSSLPGQGGNEQFF
many,TRBV5-1,TRBJ2-7,TRBD1,TGCGCCAGCAGCGGGGACAGGGGGCATTACGAGCAGTACTTC,CASSGDRGHYEQYF
few,TRBV15,TRBJ2-3,-,TGTGCCACCAGCAGAGATCTGGATCAGACTAGCACAGATACGCAGTATTTT,CATSRDLDQTSTDTQYF
-,TRBV10-3,TRBJ2-7,TRBD2,TGTGCCATCAGTGAGTCAGGGGAGTTTGCGGGGGGCCTCCTTGCCTACGAGCAGTACTTC,CAISESGEFAGGLLAYEQYF
many,TRBV5-6,TRBJ2-2,TRBD1,TGTGCCAGCAGCTTGGGGAGGACAGGGGCGAACACCGGGGAGCTGTTTTTT,CASSLGRTGANTGELFF
few,TRBV6-2/TRBV6-3,TRBJ1-1,TRBD1,TGTGCCAGCAGTACCCCAGGGACAGTCGGGTTGAACACTGAAGCTTTCTTT,CASSTPGTVGLNTEAFF
-,TRBV29-1,TRBJ2-3,-,TGCAGCGTTGAAACTTACGTATCAGTCCGGGCAGATACGCAGTATTTT,CSVETYVSVRADTQYF
-,TRBV29-1,TRBJ1-3,-,TGCAGCGTTTTCAGGGCCAACTCTGGAAACACCATATATTTT,CSVFRANSGNTIYF
-,TRBV20-1,TRBJ2-7,TRBD1,TGCAGCGCGGGACAGGCTGCCAGCTCCTACGAGCAGTACTTC,CSAGQAASSYEQYF
-,TRBV20-1,TRBJ2-5,TRBD2,TGCAGTGCTAGGAGCCCTAGCGGGGTACTGGGGGAGACCCAGTACTTC,CSARSPSGVLGETQYF
few,TRBV10-3,TRBJ2-5,-,TGTGCCATCAGTGACGACGGTGAGGAGACCCAGTACTTC,CAISDDGEETQYF
few,TRBV20-1,TRBJ2-1,TRBD2,TGCAGTGCTAGATGGGTCAGCGGGGGGCCCTACAATGAGCAGTTCTTC,CSARWVSGGPYNEQFF
-,TRBV6-5,TRBJ2-1,TRBD1,TGTGCCAGCAGGCCCGGGACAGGGCTTTACAATGAGCAGTTCTTC,CASRPGTGLYNEQFF
many,TRBV12-3/TRBV12-4,TRBJ2-1,-,TGTGCCAGCCGCTTTGGCAATGAGCAGTTCTTC,CASRFGNEQFF
-,TRBV20-1,TRBJ2-3,-,TGCGGACTAGGGGGGGCCCGTACAGATACGCAGTATTTT,CGLGGARTDTQYF
-,TRBV2,TRBJ1-6,-,TGTGCCAGCGTCAGAGACTCCTATAATTCACCCCTCCACTTT,CASVRDSYNSPLHF
many,TRBV7-9,TRBJ2-1,TRBD1,TGTGCCAGCAGCTCGTCCAGGGGGTCCTACAATGAGCAGTTCTTC,CASSSSRGSYNEQFF
many,TRBV12-3/TRBV12-4,TRBJ2-1,TRBD2,TGTGCCAGCAGTTTTTTAGCGGGGGGGGATGAGCAGTTCTTC,CASSFLAGGDEQFF
-,TRBV12-5,TRBJ2-7,-,TGTGCTAGTGGTTTTTTAGGGCCGGATTCTTACGAGCAGTACTTC,CASGFLGPDSYEQYF
few,TRBV30,TRBJ2-6,-,TGTGCCTGGAGTGTACGGCTCTCTGGGGCCAACGTCCTGACTTTC,CAWSVRLSGANVLTF
few,TRBV20-1,TRBJ1-2,TRBD1,TGCAGTGCTATCTACAGGGGTTGGAATGGCTACACCTTC,CSAIYRGWNGYTF
-,TRBV28,TRBJ2-4,TRBD2,TGTGCCAGCAGTTCGGGAGGGCCCAAAAACATTCAGTACTTC,CASSSGGPKNIQYF
-,TRBV12-3/TRBV12-4,TRBJ1-4,-,TGTGCCAGCAGTTTAACGGGGGCTCATGAAAAACTGTTTTTT,CASSLTGAHEKLFF
many,TRBV19,TRBJ2-7,-,TGTGCCAGTAGTAGGTCCCCGAGGGAGCAGTACTTC,CASSRSPREQYF
few,TRBV11-3,TRBJ2-1,-,TGTGCCAGCAGCTTAGATCAGGCAGCTTACAATGAGCAGTTCTTC,CASSLDQAAYNEQFF
-,TRBV6-1,TRBJ1-2,-,TGTGCCAGCAGTGAAATAGGGGCTAACTATGGCTACACCTTC,CASSEIGANYGYTF
-,TRBV6-1,TRBJ1-2,-,TGTGCCAGCAGTGCTCGTCGCAGCTACACCTTC,CASSARRSYTF
few,TRBV5-6,TRBJ2-7,-,TGTGCCAGCAGCTTGCGGGGAATACGCGCCTCTCGGGTTGCCGAGCAGTACTTC,CASSLRGIRASRVAEQYF
few,TRBV12-3/TRBV12-4,TRBJ1-2,-,TGTGCCAGCGCATCAAGGGGGTACGGCTATGGCTACACCTTC,CASASRGYGYGYTF
many,TRBV20-1,TRBJ2-1,-,TGCAGTGCTAGGGGGGCCCCCTACAATGAGCAGTTCTTC,CSARGAPYNEQFF
-,TRBV20-1,TRBJ2-1,-,TGCAGTGCTAGCCCGAGGCTCCTCAACAGGGCCCGGGGGTTCTTC,CSASPRLLNRARGFF
-,TRBV11-2,TRBJ2-3,TRBD1,TGTGCCAGCAGCTTTCCCTACTTGGACAGGGGGACGCCAGATACGCAGTATTTT,CASSFPYLDRGTPDTQYF
few,TRBV7-9,TRBJ1-1,-,TGTGCCAGCACCCGCAGCATTGAAGCTTTCTTT,CASTRSIEAFF
many,TRBV6-5,TRBJ1-1,-,TGTGCCAGCAGTTACGACCATATGAACACTGAAGCTTTCTTT,CASSYDHMNTEAFF
few,TRBV18,TRBJ2-7,-,TGTGCCAGCTCACCGGGCCGCAACTACGAGCAGTACTTC,CASSPGRNYEQYF
-,TRBV20-1,TRBJ2-5,TRBD1,TGCAGTGCTACCAAGCGGGACAGGGGGCGACAAGAGACCCAGTACTTC,CSATKRDRGRQETQYF
many,TRBV5-1,TRBJ1-1,TRBD1,TGCGCCAGCAGACATACAGGGGGCAGGGACACTGAAGCTTTCTTT,CASRHTGGRDTEAFF
many,TRBV6-1,TRBJ2-2,-,TGTGCCAGCAGTGACCCGGACGACGGGGGGGAGCTGTTTTTT,CASSDPDDGGELFF
many,TRBV20-1,TRBJ2-7,-,TGCAGTGCTGGTTCGGGACCAGGCCTCCATGAGCAGTACTTC,CSAGSGPGLHEQYF